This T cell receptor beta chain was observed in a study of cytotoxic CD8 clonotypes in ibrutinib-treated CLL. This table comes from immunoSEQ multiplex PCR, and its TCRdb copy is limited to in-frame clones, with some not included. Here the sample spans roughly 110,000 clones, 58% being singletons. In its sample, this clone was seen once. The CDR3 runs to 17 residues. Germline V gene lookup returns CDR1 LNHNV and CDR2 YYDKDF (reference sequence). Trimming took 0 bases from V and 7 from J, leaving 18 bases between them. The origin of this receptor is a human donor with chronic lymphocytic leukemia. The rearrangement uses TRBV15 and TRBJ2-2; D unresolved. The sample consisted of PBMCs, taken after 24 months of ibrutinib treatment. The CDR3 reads CATSRDLYELTGGELFF. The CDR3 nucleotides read TGTGCCACCAGCAGAGACTTATATGAACTTACCGGCGGGGAGCTGTTTTTT.